This T cell receptor beta chain was sequenced in a study of cytomegalovirus exposure and HLA in healthy donors. The PCR ran on 60 Vbeta and 13 Jbeta primers. Produced via immunoSEQ multiplex PCR; TCRdb's table is partial and in-frame only. This table holds some 150,000 clones, around two thirds found once. The table lists this clone with a few counts. The clonotype originates from a woman aged 60-70 years in good health and CMV-seropositive. The sequenced material came from PBMCs.

CDR3 DNA sequence: TGTGCCAGCAGTTTATCGACGACTAGCGGAAGATACGAGCAGTACTTC. This translates into CASSLSTTSGRYEQYF. The chain joins TRBV27 to TRBJ2-7, with 9 positions matching TRBD2. J lost 4 bases, V lost 0 bases, and 7 bases had no gene match. Germline CDR1 MNHEY, CDR2 SMNVEV (reference sequence). The CDR3 is 16 residues long.